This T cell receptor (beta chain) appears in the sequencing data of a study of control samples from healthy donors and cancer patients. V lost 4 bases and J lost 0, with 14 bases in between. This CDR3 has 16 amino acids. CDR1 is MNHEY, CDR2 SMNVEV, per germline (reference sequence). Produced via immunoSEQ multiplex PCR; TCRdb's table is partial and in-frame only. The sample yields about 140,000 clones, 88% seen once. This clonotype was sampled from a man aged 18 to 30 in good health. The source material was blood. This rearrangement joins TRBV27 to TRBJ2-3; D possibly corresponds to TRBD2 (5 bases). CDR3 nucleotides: TGTGCCAGCAGTTATGGCGGGTCAACTAGCACAGATACGCAGTATTTT. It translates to CASSYGGSTSTDTQYF.